A selection of T cell receptor beta chains follows, all from one sample in a study of blood T cell repertoires in COVID-19. Assay: immunoSEQ multiplex PCR; the TCRdb copy retains only in-frame clones and omits some. This table has 200,000 to 250,000 clones, about nine tenths appearing once. The sequenced sample consisted of peripheral blood. Receptor source: an older woman with acute or convalescent COVID-19. The CDR3 runs from the conserved cysteine through the conserved F or W. A D gene is named only where the DNA matches it firmly. Some rows mark clone size as missing; the rest say once, few, many or name a class of expanded clone.

-	TRBJ1-6	TRBV14	-	TGTGCCAGCAGCCAAGCGGGTTTTAGGTCACCCCTCCACTTT	CASSQAGFRSPLHF
-	TRBJ2-1	TRBV10-1	TRBD2	TGCGCCAGCAGTAGCGGGAACCCGTACAATGAGCAGTTCTTC	CASSSGNPYNEQFF
-	TRBJ2-7	TRBV28	-	TGTGCCAGCAGTTTCGGGGGTTTCCACGAGCAGTACTTC	CASSFGGFHEQYF
-	TRBJ2-1	TRBV6-1	-	TGTGCCAGCAGTGACCGCTACTCCGGGGATGCTGAGCAGTTCTTC	CASSDRYSGDAEQFF
-	TRBJ2-1	TRBV19	-	TGTGCCAGTAGTTCCGGGGTAGGGAGCTACAATGAGCAGTTCTTC	CASSSGVGSYNEQFF
few	TRBJ2-7	TRBV19	-	TGTGCCAGTAGTATAGATCCCAGGGGCTCCTACGAGCAGTACTTC	CASSIDPRGSYEQYF
-	TRBJ2-6	TRBV5-4	TRBD1	TGTGCCAGCAGCTTGTTCCCCAGGACAGGGGTAAGCTCTGGGGCCAACGTCCTGACTTTC	CASSLFPRTGVSSGANVLTF
-	TRBJ1-4	TRBV6-5	-	TGTGCCAGCAGGGCATCCTTAACTAATGAAAAACTGTTTTTT	CASRASLTNEKLFF
-	TRBJ2-1	TRBV4-1	TRBD2	TGCGCCAGCAGCCTCACTCCCGGGACTAGCGGGAGCAATGAGCAGTTCTTC	CASSLTPGTSGSNEQFF
-	TRBJ2-5	TRBV30	-	TGTGCCTGGAGCCTTGAGACCCAGTACTTC	CAWSLETQYF
-	TRBJ2-2	TRBV29-1	TRBD1	TGCAGCGTAGACAGGGGGTCACGGGCCGGGGAGCTGTTTTTT	CSVDRGSRAGELFF
-	TRBJ2-7	TRBV7-8	TRBD1	TGTGCCAGCAGCTTAGAGAGGGGGCTAGGGGAGCAGTACTTC	CASSLERGLGEQYF
-	TRBJ2-3	TRBV7-9	TRBD2	TGTGCCAGCAGCTTCGGGACTAGCGGCACAGATACGCAGTATTTT	CASSFGTSGTDTQYF
once	TRBJ1-2	TRBV6-1	-	TGTGCCAGCAGTGAAGTGGGGCAGGGTTTGAGTTATGGCTACACCTTC	CASSEVGQGLSYGYTF
once	TRBJ1-4	TRBV3-1/TRBV3-2	-	TGTGCCAGCAGCCATATAGGGGGGGATGAAAAACTGTTTTTT	CASSHIGGDEKLFF
-	TRBJ2-5	TRBV7-2	-	TGTGCCAGCAGCTCTCCGCCGGGCCAAGAGACCCAGTACTTC	CASSSPPGQETQYF
-	TRBJ1-5	TRBV19	-	TGTGCCAGTAGTATACGGGGGGCCGGCGGCGGTCAGCCCCAGCATTTT	CASSIRGAGGGQPQHF
-	TRBJ2-2	TRBV27	TRBD1	TGTGCCAGCAGTTTATGGGGGACAGGAAACACCGGGGAGCTGTTTTTT	CASSLWGTGNTGELFF
-	TRBJ2-5	TRBV10-1	-	TGCGCCAGCAGTGAGGACCAGGTGGAGGCCCAGTACTTC	CASSEDQVEAQYF
-	TRBJ1-2	TRBV9	TRBD1	TGTGCCAGCAGCGTATCCCCTGGGACAGGGGTGGGTGGCTACACCTTC	CASSVSPGTGVGGYTF
-	TRBJ1-3	TRBV7-7	TRBD1	TGTGCTAGCAGCCTCGGGACAGGCTACGGAAACACCATATATTTT	CASSLGTGYGNTIYF
-	TRBJ1-2	TRBV12-3/TRBV12-4	-	TGTGCCAGCAGAACCACATCGGGTGGCTACACCTTC	CASRTTSGGYTF
-	TRBJ2-3	TRBV4-1	TRBD2	TGCGCCAGCAGCCAAGATGCTCCGGGACTAGTGTCGGATACGCAGTATTTT	CASSQDAPGLVSDTQYF
-	TRBJ2-1	TRBV29-1	-	TGCAGCGTTCGACTAGATCCCTACAATGAGCAGTTCTTC	CSVRLDPYNEQFF
-	TRBJ2-5	TRBV7-9	TRBD1	TGTGCCAGCAGCTACTCTCGACAGGGTCAACAAGAGACCCAGTACTTC	CASSYSRQGQQETQYF
-	TRBJ2-1	TRBV5-1	TRBD2	TGCGCCAGCAGCTTGGTAATTGGTACGACTAGCGGGAGTAATCATGAGCAGTTCTTC	CASSLVIGTTSGSNHEQFF
once	TRBJ2-1	TRBV6-2/TRBV6-3	-	TGTGCCAGCAGCCCGATTTTCGGTCTTGAGCAGTTCTTC	CASSPIFGLEQFF
-	TRBJ2-7	TRBV27	TRBD2	TGTGCCAGCGCGGCGGGGCTAGCGGGGGACGAGCAGTACTTC	CASAAGLAGDEQYF
-	TRBJ2-1	TRBV6-4	-	TGTGCCAGCAGCACCCAGGGGACCCGGTCTTTACATGAGCAGTTCTTC	CASSTQGTRSLHEQFF
few	TRBJ1-2	TRBV6-2/TRBV6-3	-	TGTGCCAGCAGTTACCCGAGGGCTGGTGGCTACACCTTC	CASSYPRAGGYTF
-	TRBJ2-1	TRBV11-2	-	TGTGCCAGCACCAAGGGACTTTCCTACAATGAGCAGTTCTTC	CASTKGLSYNEQFF
-	TRBJ1-3	TRBV5-8	-	TGTGCCAGCAGCCAGGACAGAACCTCTGGAAACACCATATATTTT	CASSQDRTSGNTIYF
-	TRBJ1-5	TRBV5-1	TRBD1	TGCGCCAGCAGCCCCGCGGGACAGGGCGATCAGCCCCAGCATTTT	CASSPAGQGDQPQHF
-	TRBJ2-7	TRBV4-1	TRBD1	TGCGCCAGCAGCCAAGACAGGGGGACAAACTACGAGCAGTACTTC	CASSQDRGTNYEQYF
-	TRBJ1-6	TRBV5-6	-	TGTGCCAGCAGCATTGGAGTGATGCCAAATTCACCCCTCCACTTT	CASSIGVMPNSPLHF
-	TRBJ1-1	TRBV29-1	-	TGCAGCTCTACGACAGGATTGGGGACTGAAGCTTTCTTT	CSSTTGLGTEAFF
-	TRBJ1-5	TRBV18	-	TGTGCCAGCTCACCGGGGCTCTGGGGCAATCAGCCCCAGCATTTT	CASSPGLWGNQPQHF
-	TRBJ2-7	TRBV27	-	TGTGCCAGCAGTGAAAAAAGGGGGAACGAGCAGTACTTC	CASSEKRGNEQYF
once	TRBJ1-1	TRBV7-3	-	TGTGCCAGCAGCTTAACTGCCAGCGGGTACACTGAAGCTTTCTTT	CASSLTASGYTEAFF
-	TRBJ1-1	TRBV7-6	-	TGTGCCAGCGGAACACAGGCCTACACTGAAGCTTTCTTT	CASGTQAYTEAFF
-	TRBJ2-3	TRBV5-6	-	TGTGCCAGCAGCCTAAGACTCCGAGATACGCAGTATTTT	CASSLRLRDTQYF
-	TRBJ1-1	TRBV19	-	TGTGCCAGTAGTATATCAGGGGCATTGAACACTGAAGCTTTCTTT	CASSISGALNTEAFF
-	TRBJ1-1	TRBV5-5	-	TGTGCCAGCAGCTTGATCGGGGGTGAAGGGGAAGCTTTCTTT	CASSLIGGEGEAFF
-	TRBJ2-5	TRBV29-1	-	TGCAGCGTTGAAGATCCGATACGGGAAGAGACCCAGTACTTC	CSVEDPIREETQYF
-	TRBJ2-1	TRBV7-2	TRBD1	TGTGCCAGCAGCTTATCGCCTCGGACAGGGGGGTTTGAGCAGTTCTTC	CASSLSPRTGGFEQFF
-	TRBJ1-1	TRBV27	-	TGTGCCAGCATGCGGGTTGTGAACACTGAAGCTTTCTTT	CASMRVVNTEAFF
-	TRBJ1-5	TRBV7-8	TRBD1	TGTGCCAGCAGCTTACTACTCGGGACAGGGGTGTACCAGCCCCAGCATTTT	CASSLLLGTGVYQPQHF
-	TRBJ1-3	TRBV7-2	-	TGTGCCAGCAGTTTGGGCCTAAGAAACACCATATATTTT	CASSLGLRNTIYF
-	TRBJ2-5	TRBV7-2	-	TGTGCCAGCAGCTTAAGTGCTAGCGAAGAGACCCAGTACTTC	CASSLSASEETQYF
-	TRBJ1-4	TRBV5-8	-	TGTGCCAGCAGTTATTATTTGGGGCGGAATGAAAAACTGTTTTTT	CASSYYLGRNEKLFF
-	TRBJ2-1	TRBV5-1	TRBD2	TGCGCCAGCAGCTTGAGGCCCTTGTCAGCGGGAGTTTATGAGCAGTTCTTC	CASSLRPLSAGVYEQFF
-	TRBJ2-2	TRBV7-6	-	TGTGCCAGCAGCTTAGACAGGGCCGGTACCGGGGAGCTGTTTTTT	CASSLDRAGTGELFF
-	TRBJ2-2	TRBV18	-	TGTGCCAGCTCACCTAGTATCCGTCCGAACACCGGGGAGCTGTTTTTT	CASSPSIRPNTGELFF
-	TRBJ1-3	TRBV27	TRBD1	TGTGCCAGCAGCATTTGGGACAGAGGTCCCTCTGGAAACACCATATATTTT	CASSIWDRGPSGNTIYF
-	TRBJ1-5	TRBV19	TRBD1	TGTGCCAGTAGTATAGATCGTCTGGGACAGGTTAGCAATCAGCCCCAGCATTTT	CASSIDRLGQVSNQPQHF
-	TRBJ1-5	TRBV6-5	TRBD1	TGTGCCAGCAGTCCCCAAGGAGGGGGCGGTCAGCCCCAGCATTTT	CASSPQGGGGQPQHF
-	TRBJ1-4	TRBV7-9	-	TGTGCCAGCAGCTTAGGGAGTGCTCCTAATGAAAAACTGTTTTTT	CASSLGSAPNEKLFF
-	TRBJ2-3	TRBV19	TRBD2	TGTGCCAGTAGTATAGATCTAGCGGGGGATAGCACAGATACGCAGTATTTT	CASSIDLAGDSTDTQYF
-	TRBJ1-6	TRBV3-1/TRBV3-2	-	TGTGCCAGCAGGGGGGCCCTATATAATTCACCCCTCCACTTT	CASRGALYNSPLHF
-	TRBJ1-1	TRBV6-5	-	TGTGCCAGCCGCCTTCGAAGGGCGGGGACTGAAGCTTTCTTT	CASRLRRAGTEAFF